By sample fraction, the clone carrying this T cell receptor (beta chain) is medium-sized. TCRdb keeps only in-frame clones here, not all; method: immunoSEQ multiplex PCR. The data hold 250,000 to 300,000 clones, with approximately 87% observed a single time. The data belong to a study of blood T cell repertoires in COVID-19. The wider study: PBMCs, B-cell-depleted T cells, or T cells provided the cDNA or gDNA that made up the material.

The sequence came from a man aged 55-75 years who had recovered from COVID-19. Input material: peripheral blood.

This chain's CDR3 is CASSYGESYEQYF. CDR3 in DNA: TGTGCCAGCAGTTACGGGGAGTCCTACGAGCAGTACTTC. The rearrangement joins TRBV6-5 to TRBJ2-7; D might be TRBD2 (5 bases). The CDR3 runs to 13 residues. The germline gives CDR1 MNHEY, CDR2 SVGAGI. V was shortened by 2 bases and J by 1 base, with 6 bases between the two germline ends.